This passage covers 13 T cell receptor beta chains from one sample sequenced in a study of T cell repertoires in cytomegalovirus infection. In TCRdb, the reads were re-called with MiXCR into one record per CDR3 protein. The table lists approximately 490,000 distinct CDR3 sequences, around 10% of them singletons. Sequenced input: PBMCs. The receptors were gathered from a human donor in good health (CMV status not recorded). Some clones in this sample may be carry-over from other donors' samples.

This clonotype showed up many times. The chain recombines TRBV5-4 with TRBJ1-4; D may be TRBD1 (5 bases). The V and J ends lost 6 bases and 16 bases respectively, with 16 bases between them. In germline, CDR1 is SGHNT, CDR2 YYREEE (reference sequence). CDR3 length: 11 residues. CDR3 protein: CASTRQGAQFF. CDR3 in DNA: TGTGCCAGCACCCGGCAGGGAGCGCAGTTTTTT.

This clonotype was observed at least ten times. The chain is built from TRBV7-8 and TRBJ1-4; maybe TRBD1 (5 bases). The CDR3 consists of 15 residues. V was shortened by 5 bases and J by 2 bases, with 12 bases between the two germline ends. Per the germline V gene, CDR1 is SGHVS and CDR2 is FQNEAQ. DNA for the CDR3: TGTGCCAGCAGCCCCAGGGTGCTCACTAATGAAAAACTGTTTTTT. Amino acid sequence: CASSPRVLTNEKLFF.

This chain joins TRBV23-1 and TRBJ2-7, with TRBD2 matching over 11 bases. TRBV23-1 is recorded as an ORF, its role being uncertain. J was trimmed by 4 bases and V by 2 bases; bases with no gene match: 7. This CDR3 is 16 amino acids long. The CDR3 here is CASSQPGASGGYEQYF. The CDR3 nucleotides are TGCGCCAGCAGTCAACCCGGGGCTAGCGGGGGGTACGAGCAGTACTTC.

V gene TRBV5-4 combines with J gene TRBJ2-7; 10 bases are a match to TRBD1. This CDR3 comprises 13 residues. After removal of 4 bases from V and 5 bases from J, the junction contained 3 bases not matched to a gene. Germline loops: CDR1 SGHNT, CDR2 YYREEE (reference sequence). CDR3 sequence: CASSPDRGHEQYF. The CDR3 bases are TGTGCCAGCAGCCCAGACAGGGGGCACGAGCAGTACTTC.

The sample holds a few counts of this clonotype. This rearrangement joins TRBV25-1 to TRBJ1-4, with a possible D match to TRBD1 (5 bases). V was trimmed by 3 bases and J by 4 bases, leaving 15 bases between them. The CDR3 sequence is 16 residues long. Germline V gives CDR1 MGHDK, CDR2 SYGVNS. The CDR3 DNA reads TGTGCCAGCAGTGACCTTCGGGGCAGCAATAATGAAAAACTGTTTTTT. This codes for CASSDLRGSNNEKLFF.

This clonotype was observed at least ten times. The V gene is TRBV11-2, the J gene TRBJ2-7; D ambiguous. V gave up 2 bases and J gave up 0 bases, with 11 bases separating them. This CDR3 has 15 residues. CDR1 and CDR2 from the germline V gene are SGHAT and FQNNGV. The CDR3 is CASSLSSGVSYEQYF. The CDR3 DNA reads TGTGCCAGCAGCTTATCATCAGGAGTCTCCTACGAGCAGTACTTC. The full variable domain, rest sourced from reference TRBV11-2 and TRBJ2-7, is EAGVAQSPRYKIIEKRQSVAFWCNPISGHATLYWYQQILGQGPKLLIQFQNNGVVDDSQLPKDRFSAERLKGVDSTLKIQPAKLEDSAVYLCASSLSSGVSYEQYFGPGTRLTVT.

Only a few counts were recorded for this clonotype. The genes are TRBV7-3 and TRBJ2-5; D is undetermined. V shed 0 bases and J shed 1 base, with 12 bases lying between them. Germline CDR1 is SGHTA and CDR2 is FQGTGA. The CDR3 extends over 16 amino acids. The CDR3 sequence is CASSLTARTPQETQYF. In DNA form, the CDR3 reads TGTGCCAGCAGCTTAACGGCGAGGACCCCCCAAGAGACCCAGTACTTC.

The gene calls are TRBV9 and TRBJ1-4; TRBD1 matches 9 bases. Per the germline V gene, CDR1 is SGDLS and CDR2 is YYNGEE. CDR3 length equals 14 residues. The J segment lost 5 bases and the V segment lost 3 bases, leaving 2 bases of the junction unmatched. CDR3 bases: TGTGCCAGCAGCGCGGACAGGGGAAATGAAAAACTGTTTTTT. Translation gives CASSADRGNEKLFF.

This clonotype has a count of ten or more. This rearrangement joins TRBV5-4 to TRBJ2-5; TRBD2 matches at 9 bases. This CDR3 is built from 15 residues. The germline V gene encodes CDR1 SGHNT and CDR2 YYREEE (reference sequence). V lost 4 bases and J lost 5; bases outside the gene matches: 9. CDR3 bases: TGTGCCAGCAGCACTGACAGCGGGAGGTCGGAGACCCAGTACTTC. This codes for CASSTDSGRSETQYF.

This clonotype showed up many times. The chain links TRBV2 to TRBJ2-5, with 11 bases that match TRBD1. From germline, CDR1 is SNHLY and CDR2 FYNNEI. The CDR3 runs to 16 residues. V trimming: 0 bases; J trimming: 1 base; junction bases outside the gene matches: 1. The CDR3: CASSEAGTGGQETQYF. CDR3 nucleotide sequence: TGTGCCAGCAGTGAAGCTGGGACAGGGGGCCAAGAGACCCAGTACTTC. Using reference TRBV2 and TRBJ2-5 for the parts outside the CDR3, the full variable domain is EPEVTQTPSHQVTQMGQEVILRCVPISNHLYFYWYRQILGQKVEFLVSFYNNEISEKSEIFDDQFSVERPDGSNFTLKIRSTKLEDSAMYFCASSEAGTGGQETQYFGPGTRLLVL.

The chain combines TRBV5-4 with TRBJ1-1, with 12 bases aligning to TRBD1. Germline CDR1 and CDR2: SGHNT and YYREEE (reference sequence). The CDR3 is 16 residues long. Trimming at V came to 5 bases and at J to 5 bases, leaving 10 bases not matched to a gene. CDR3: CASRPGQGAGRTEAFF. As DNA, the CDR3 is TGTGCCAGCAGACCGGGACAGGGGGCAGGAAGGACTGAAGCTTTCTTT.

V is TRBV20-1 and J is TRBJ2-1; 8 nucleotides agree with TRBD2. The CDR3 covers 15 residues. Germline V CDR1 and CDR2: DFQATT, SNEGSKA (reference sequence). J gave up 6 bases and V 6 bases, and 13 bases lay outside the gene matches. This chain's CDR3 is CSAPPSLAGLNEQFF. In nucleotides, the CDR3 is TGCAGTGCCCCTCCCTCGCTAGCGGGCCTCAATGAGCAGTTCTTC.

This clonotype has more than one count but fewer than ten. The chain is built from TRBV12-3 or TRBV12-4 and TRBJ2-5; unclear D gene. V gave up 3 bases and J gave up 1 base, with 6 bases separating them. CDR3 length equals 13 residues. The CDR3 DNA reads as TGTGCCAGCAGTTTTCTCCTCCAAGAGACCCAGTACTTC. Protein sequence: CASSFLLQETQYF.